Below, one T cell receptor (beta chain) is given with its context. The sample originates from a study of blood T cell repertoires in COVID-19. Measured with immunoSEQ multiplex PCR; TCRdb has only the in-frame clones, and not every one. Of 250,000 to 400,000 clones listed, 89% are singletons. Participants were aged about 18 to 100 years, lived in under 25 US areas, and enrolled virtually. The study counted Cohort 3 donors as recovered given two negative PCRs, clearance, or symptom resolution. Germline loops: CDR1 MNHEY, CDR2 SMNVEV (reference sequence). The CDR3 length is 14 residues. V trimming: 6 bases; J trimming: 6 bases; junction bases outside the gene matches: 8.

This clonotype was sampled from a man aged 55-75 years who had recovered from COVID-19. The chain employs TRBV27 and TRBJ2-7; 10 nucleotides line up with TRBD2. Sequenced sample: PBMCs or T cells enriched from blood (not recorded which). As DNA, the CDR3 is TGTGCCAGCAGACTACTAGCGGGGTTTCGCGAGCAGTACTTC. Translated, it gives CASRLLAGFREQYF.